These T cell receptor beta chains were read from a single sample in a study of blood T cell repertoires in COVID-19. The method was immunoSEQ multiplex PCR; TCRdb's version includes in-frame clones alone and lacks a portion of them. The data contain around 200,000 clones, more than 75% of them singletons. Source material: peripheral blood. The receptor set was obtained from a woman at least 80 years old with acute or convalescent COVID-19. Both conserved end residues are part of each CDR3. Each record gives: CDR3 DNA, CDR3 protein, V gene, J gene, clone size, D gene. D genes are given only for firm matches. Some rows mark clone size as missing; the rest say once, few, many or name a class of expanded clone.

cdr3_nt: TGTGCCAGCAGTTCGACGGGACAGATGAGTGAGCAGTTCTTC; cdr3_aa: CASSSTGQMSEQFF; v_call: TRBV28; j_call: TRBJ2-1; clone_size: once; d_call: TRBD1
cdr3_nt: TGTGCCAGCAGCCTTCGACAGACGAGGTCGGGGAACACTGAAGCTTTCTTT; cdr3_aa: CASSLRQTRSGNTEAFF; v_call: TRBV7-2; j_call: TRBJ1-1; clone_size: NA; d_call: NA
cdr3_nt: TGTGCCAGCAGTTACGCCCCTCGGTACACTGAAGCTTTCTTT; cdr3_aa: CASSYAPRYTEAFF; v_call: TRBV6-5; j_call: TRBJ1-1; clone_size: NA; d_call: NA
cdr3_nt: TGTGCCAGTAGTGGCGACAGGAACTTACCAGATACGCAGTATTTT; cdr3_aa: CASSGDRNLPDTQYF; v_call: TRBV19; j_call: TRBJ2-3; clone_size: NA; d_call: NA
cdr3_nt: TGTGCCAGCAGTGAATCGGGGACTAGCGGGGGTGTCTACAATGAGCAGTTCTTC; cdr3_aa: CASSESGTSGGVYNEQFF; v_call: TRBV25-1; j_call: TRBJ2-1; clone_size: NA; d_call: TRBD2
cdr3_nt: TGTGCCAGCAGTCGACCCGGGACTAGCGGGAGGGTAAACATTCAGTACTTC; cdr3_aa: CASSRPGTSGRVNIQYF; v_call: TRBV28; j_call: TRBJ2-4; clone_size: NA; d_call: TRBD2
cdr3_nt: TGTGCCAGCAGTTTCTCCCGGCGGATGTTAAGGAACACTGAAGCTTTCTTT; cdr3_aa: CASSFSRRMLRNTEAFF; v_call: TRBV28; j_call: TRBJ1-1; clone_size: NA; d_call: NA
cdr3_nt: TGTGCCAGCAGCTTATTTTCAGGGGTCTCCGGAGGCTACACCTTC; cdr3_aa: CASSLFSGVSGGYTF; v_call: TRBV7-8; j_call: TRBJ1-2; clone_size: NA; d_call: NA
cdr3_nt: TGTGCCAGCAGCCCCTTCTACGAGCAGTACTTC; cdr3_aa: CASSPFYEQYF; v_call: TRBV2; j_call: TRBJ2-7; clone_size: NA; d_call: NA
cdr3_nt: TGCGCCAGCAGCTTCGGACTAGCGGGAGGGCCCTGGACAGATACGCAGTATTTT; cdr3_aa: CASSFGLAGGPWTDTQYF; v_call: TRBV5-1; j_call: TRBJ2-3; clone_size: NA; d_call: TRBD2
cdr3_nt: TGCGCCAGCAGCCCAAGCCGGAGTTTAGCGGCTGAAGCTTTCTTT; cdr3_aa: CASSPSRSLAAEAFF; v_call: TRBV5-1; j_call: TRBJ1-1; clone_size: once; d_call: NA
cdr3_nt: TGTGCCAGCAGCATAACGGCCAGGGGGTGGTTGGGCTACACCTTC; cdr3_aa: CASSITARGWLGYTF; v_call: TRBV28; j_call: TRBJ1-2; clone_size: NA; d_call: TRBD1
cdr3_nt: TGTGCCAGCAGTGTTACTAGCGGGAGGGGGGCAGATACGCAGTATTTT; cdr3_aa: CASSVTSGRGADTQYF; v_call: TRBV6-1; j_call: TRBJ2-3; clone_size: NA; d_call: TRBD2
cdr3_nt: TGCGCCAGCAGCCAATCGGCTAGCTTCAATACAGATACGCAGTATTTT; cdr3_aa: CASSQSASFNTDTQYF; v_call: TRBV4-1; j_call: TRBJ2-3; clone_size: once; d_call: NA
cdr3_nt: TGTGCCAGCAGTTATAGACTAGGGCATCTCAATGAGCAGTTCTTC; cdr3_aa: CASSYRLGHLNEQFF; v_call: TRBV6-7; j_call: TRBJ2-1; clone_size: NA; d_call: NA
cdr3_nt: TGTGCCAGCAACGGCGGCAGGGCAACGGATAAGGATTTCTTT; cdr3_aa: CASNGGRATDKDFF; v_call: TRBV6-5; j_call: TRBJ1-1; clone_size: once; d_call: NA
cdr3_nt: TGTGCCAGTAGTCTCTCAGGGACAGGGGTTGAGACCCAGTACTTC; cdr3_aa: CASSLSGTGVETQYF; v_call: TRBV19; j_call: TRBJ2-5; clone_size: NA; d_call: TRBD1
cdr3_nt: TGTGCCAGCAGTCCCCCGGGGTACAATGAGCAGTTCTTC; cdr3_aa: CASSPPGYNEQFF; v_call: TRBV28; j_call: TRBJ2-1; clone_size: NA; d_call: NA
cdr3_nt: TGTGCCAGCAGTCCACTAGCGGGAGGACTCAAAAACATTCAGTACTTC; cdr3_aa: CASSPLAGGLKNIQYF; v_call: TRBV6-2/TRBV6-3; j_call: TRBJ2-4; clone_size: NA; d_call: TRBD2
cdr3_nt: TGCGCCAGCAGCTTGGCTACCTTAAGCGGGGCCTACAATGAGCAGTTCTTC; cdr3_aa: CASSLATLSGAYNEQFF; v_call: TRBV5-1; j_call: TRBJ2-1; clone_size: NA; d_call: TRBD2
cdr3_nt: TGTGCCAGCAGCTTATTAGGCGGGCTGGGTGGGAATGAGCAGTTCTTC; cdr3_aa: CASSLLGGLGGNEQFF; v_call: TRBV7-2; j_call: TRBJ2-1; clone_size: NA; d_call: NA
cdr3_nt: TGTGCCAGCAGCCCCTCAGGGGGCACTGAAGCTTTCTTT; cdr3_aa: CASSPSGGTEAFF; v_call: TRBV7-9; j_call: TRBJ1-1; clone_size: few; d_call: TRBD1
cdr3_nt: TGTGCCAGCAGTTTGGGCCTCCCCGGCACAGATACGCAGTATTTT; cdr3_aa: CASSLGLPGTDTQYF; v_call: TRBV6-5; j_call: TRBJ2-3; clone_size: few; d_call: NA
cdr3_nt: TGCGCCAGCAGCTACGCGAAACCAGGGACTAGCGGGAGGGGAGCGAACACCGGGGAGCTGTTTTTT; cdr3_aa: CASSYAKPGTSGRGANTGELFF; v_call: TRBV5-1; j_call: TRBJ2-2; clone_size: NA; d_call: TRBD2
cdr3_nt: TGTGCCAGCTCATTGACGGGACAGGGTTCCTACGAGCAGTACTTC; cdr3_aa: CASSLTGQGSYEQYF; v_call: TRBV18; j_call: TRBJ2-7; clone_size: NA; d_call: TRBD1
cdr3_nt: TGTGCCAGTAGTCCGATACTAGGCTACGAGCAGTACTTC; cdr3_aa: CASSPILGYEQYF; v_call: TRBV19; j_call: TRBJ2-7; clone_size: NA; d_call: NA
cdr3_nt: TGTGCCAGCAGCCGTGGGGGGAGCGAGCAGTACTTC; cdr3_aa: CASSRGGSEQYF; v_call: TRBV14; j_call: TRBJ2-7; clone_size: NA; d_call: NA
cdr3_nt: TGTGCCAGCACCCTAGCGGGAGTAGGCGAGACCCAGTACTTC; cdr3_aa: CASTLAGVGETQYF; v_call: TRBV7-9; j_call: TRBJ2-5; clone_size: NA; d_call: TRBD2
cdr3_nt: TGTGCCAGCAGCTTCGTTGCTACTAGCGGGAGTAACGAGCAGTTCTTC; cdr3_aa: CASSFVATSGSNEQFF; v_call: TRBV7-3; j_call: TRBJ2-1; clone_size: once; d_call: TRBD2
cdr3_nt: TGCAGCGTTGTCCGGGAGGGGACTGAAGCTTTCTTT; cdr3_aa: CSVVREGTEAFF; v_call: TRBV29-1; j_call: TRBJ1-1; clone_size: NA; d_call: NA
cdr3_nt: TGTGCCAGCAGCTACCTCCACGGTATCATACAGCCCCAGCATTTT; cdr3_aa: CASSYLHGIIQPQHF; v_call: TRBV7-2; j_call: TRBJ1-5; clone_size: NA; d_call: NA
cdr3_nt: TGTGCCAGTACCAAGAATACGGGGGAGACCCAGTACTTC; cdr3_aa: CASTKNTGETQYF; v_call: TRBV19; j_call: TRBJ2-5; clone_size: NA; d_call: NA
cdr3_nt: TGCAGTGCTACATCTAACTATGGCTACACCTTC; cdr3_aa: CSATSNYGYTF; v_call: TRBV20-1; j_call: TRBJ1-2; clone_size: once; d_call: NA
cdr3_nt: TGCGCCAGCAGGCGAGAGGGCGGCACTGAAGCTTTCTTT; cdr3_aa: CASRREGGTEAFF; v_call: TRBV5-1; j_call: TRBJ1-1; clone_size: NA; d_call: NA
cdr3_nt: TGTGCCAGCAGCCAAAGTCAACTGGGAGACGAGTACTTC; cdr3_aa: CASSQSQLGDEYF; v_call: TRBV3-1/TRBV3-2; j_call: TRBJ2-7; clone_size: NA; d_call: NA
cdr3_nt: TGTGCCACCAGTGACCGCCGGACTAGCGGGAGGCTTGAGCAGTTCTTC; cdr3_aa: CATSDRRTSGRLEQFF; v_call: TRBV24-1; j_call: TRBJ2-1; clone_size: once; d_call: TRBD2
cdr3_nt: TGTGCCAGCCCCGGGACAGGGCAGGGGCACACTGAAGCTTTCTTT; cdr3_aa: CASPGTGQGHTEAFF; v_call: TRBV18; j_call: TRBJ1-1; clone_size: NA; d_call: TRBD1
cdr3_nt: TGCGCCAGCAGCCAGGCTAGCGGGAGTGGCGCAGATACGCAGTATTTT; cdr3_aa: CASSQASGSGADTQYF; v_call: TRBV5-1; j_call: TRBJ2-3; clone_size: NA; d_call: TRBD2
cdr3_nt: TGTGCCAGCAGCCAGGGACAGCGCACAGATACGCAGTATTTT; cdr3_aa: CASSQGQRTDTQYF; v_call: TRBV7-3; j_call: TRBJ2-3; clone_size: NA; d_call: TRBD1
cdr3_nt: TGCGCCAGCGGACCCAGGGCCACGAACACTGAAGCTTTCTTT; cdr3_aa: CASGPRATNTEAFF; v_call: TRBV5-1; j_call: TRBJ1-1; clone_size: NA; d_call: NA
cdr3_nt: TGTGCCAGCAGAGTAAAGCGGGAGTATATAGATACGCAGTATTTT; cdr3_aa: CASRVKREYIDTQYF; v_call: TRBV6-5; j_call: TRBJ2-3; clone_size: NA; d_call: TRBD2
cdr3_nt: TGTGCCAGCAGCCGAACGGGAGCGAGCTCCTACAATGAGCAGTTCTTC; cdr3_aa: CASSRTGASSYNEQFF; v_call: TRBV6-6; j_call: TRBJ2-1; clone_size: few; d_call: NA
cdr3_nt: TGCGCCAGCAGCTCCATAGCGGGAGGTTCGTACACCGGGGAGCTGTTTTTT; cdr3_aa: CASSSIAGGSYTGELFF; v_call: TRBV5-1; j_call: TRBJ2-2; clone_size: NA; d_call: TRBD2
cdr3_nt: TGTGCCACCGGAGGAGACACCGGGGAGCTGTTTTTT; cdr3_aa: CATGGDTGELFF; v_call: TRBV24-1; j_call: TRBJ2-2; clone_size: NA; d_call: NA
cdr3_nt: TGTGCCAGCAGCGTAGATGGACAGGGAGATCAGCCCCAGCATTTT; cdr3_aa: CASSVDGQGDQPQHF; v_call: TRBV9; j_call: TRBJ1-5; clone_size: NA; d_call: TRBD1
cdr3_nt: TGTGCCAGCAGTTACCAACCAGGGAAGAATTCACCCCTCCACTTT; cdr3_aa: CASSYQPGKNSPLHF; v_call: TRBV6-5; j_call: TRBJ1-6; clone_size: NA; d_call: NA
cdr3_nt: TGTGCCAGCAGCCCACCAAGTGGGCCTAGCGTTAGCCAGTACTTC; cdr3_aa: CASSPPSGPSVSQYF; v_call: TRBV7-2; j_call: TRBJ2-5; clone_size: NA; d_call: NA
cdr3_nt: TGTGCCAGCAGCCCAGGGACTAGCGCGTTCACAGATACGCAGTATTTT; cdr3_aa: CASSPGTSAFTDTQYF; v_call: TRBV13; j_call: TRBJ2-3; clone_size: NA; d_call: TRBD2
cdr3_nt: TGTGCCAGCTCTTCGAGCTGGAGGCGGAGCTCCTACGAGCAGTACTTC; cdr3_aa: CASSSSWRRSSYEQYF; v_call: TRBV18; j_call: TRBJ2-7; clone_size: few; d_call: NA
cdr3_nt: TGTGCCAGCAGCCTTGACCCGGGACAGGGTTCCGTCCTCAATCAGCCCCAGCATTTT; cdr3_aa: CASSLDPGQGSVLNQPQHF; v_call: TRBV21-1; j_call: TRBJ1-5; clone_size: NA; d_call: NA
cdr3_nt: TGTGCCAGCGGAAACCGGGACAGGGGGCTAGATACGCAGTATTTT; cdr3_aa: CASGNRDRGLDTQYF; v_call: TRBV5-4; j_call: TRBJ2-3; clone_size: NA; d_call: TRBD1
cdr3_nt: TGTGCCAGCAGTTATGACACCTACTCCTACGAGCAGTACTTC; cdr3_aa: CASSYDTYSYEQYF; v_call: TRBV6-6; j_call: TRBJ2-7; clone_size: NA; d_call: NA
cdr3_nt: TGTGCCAGCAGCCCTAGCTGGGGGGTCCAGATCGGAGGGACTGAAGCTTTCTTT; cdr3_aa: CASSPSWGVQIGGTEAFF; v_call: TRBV9; j_call: TRBJ1-1; clone_size: NA; d_call: NA